This TCR beta chain was captured by sequencing in a study of blood T cell repertoires in COVID-19. Clones were read by immunoSEQ multiplex PCR, and TCRdb kept only the in-frame ones, dropping some. Of approximately 170,000 clones in the sample, roughly nine tenths are singletons; the top ten hold about 6.5%. This CDR3 comprises 14 residues. The germline V gene has CDR1 SGHVS and CDR2 FQNEAQ. V was clipped by 2 bases and J by 1 base, with 8 bases between them. The chain combines TRBV7-8 with TRBJ2-5; perhaps TRBD2 as D (5 bases). Sequences were obtained from peripheral blood. The source is a woman of 80 years or more in a cohort sampled during active or convalescent COVID-19. CDR3 loop: CASSLMRAQETQYF. The CDR3 DNA is TGTGCCAGCAGCTTAATGCGGGCCCAAGAGACCCAGTACTTC.